These 9 T cell receptor beta chains came from one sample sequenced in a study of Graves' ophthalmopathy and Graves' hyperthyroidism. Amplification of the TCR beta CDR3 regions used RNA transcripts (as template). A first-round RT-PCR used HTBI primers, followed by a second-round multiplex PCR. TCRdb reanalysed the multiplex PCR reads using MiXCR and keeps one entry per CDR3 protein. The repertoire includes 150,000 to 200,000 distinct CDR3 sequences, roughly 36% of them detected once, and over 7% sits in the top ten. The sequencing input was peripheral blood. The receptors here all came from a man under 40 with Graves' ophthalmopathy.

This chain links TRBV6-2 or TRBV6-3 with TRBJ2-5; D call uncertain. This CDR3 has 15 amino acids. The germline CDR1 and CDR2 sequences are MNHEY and SVGEGT. The V and J ends lost 3 bases and 5 bases respectively, with 16 bases between them. The CDR3 loop is CASSYRSSRMETQYF. DNA of the CDR3: TGTGCCAGCAGTTATCGTAGCTCGAGGATGGAGACCCAGTACTTC.

In its sample, this clonotype was seen once. This sequence joins TRBV7-2 and TRBJ2-7; 14 nucleotides match TRBD2. The CDR3 is 15 residues long. Germline lookup yields CDR1 SGHTA and CDR2 FQGNSA. The V gene end was trimmed by 3 bases and the J gene end by 5 bases; junction bases not matched to a gene: 3. CDR3 protein: CASSLGLAGAHEQYF. CDR3 in DNA: TGTGCCAGCAGCTTGGGACTAGCGGGAGCGCACGAGCAGTACTTC.

The V gene is TRBV28, the J gene TRBJ2-5, with 8 bases matching TRBD1. This CDR3 has 16 residues. Germline V CDR1 and CDR2: MDHEN, SYDVKM. Trimming cost V 6 bases and J 1 base; bases outside gene matches: 10. The CDR3 DNA is TGTGCCAGCAGACTCATAAGGACAGGGAGCCAAGAGACCCAGTACTTC. Translating it yields CASRLIRTGSQETQYF.

The chain uses TRBV6-5 and TRBJ2-7; D possibly corresponds to TRBD1 (5 bases). Trimming shortened V by 2 bases and J by 5 bases, and 10 bases separated the two germline ends. The germline V gene has CDR1 MNHEY and CDR2 SVGAGI. The CDR3 has 13 amino acids. CDR3 in DNA: TGTGCCAGCAGTTACAGGGGCTCAAACGAGCAGTACTTC. Its protein is CASSYRGSNEQYF.

This clonotype was seen many times. The gene calls are TRBV6-5 and TRBJ1-1, with TRBD1 identical over 10 bases. The ends lost 10 bases at V and 2 bases at J; junction bases unmatched: 10. Germline values: CDR1 MNHEY, CDR2 SVGAGI. The CDR3 runs to 15 residues. The CDR3 sequence: CATRQGARGNTEAFF. The CDR3 coding sequence is TGTGCCACCAGACAGGGGGCGCGGGGAAACACTGAAGCTTTCTTT.

A few counts support this clonotype. This chain links TRBV6-1 with TRBJ2-7; D may correspond to TRBD1 or TRBD2 (5 bases each). Trimming pared 0 bases from V and 3 bases from J, leaving 12 bases between. The CDR3 length is 15 residues. The germline V gene encodes CDR1 MNHNS and CDR2 SASEGT. The CDR3 loop is CASSEAPGAYYEQYF. For the CDR3, the DNA is TGTGCCAGCAGTGAAGCCCCCGGGGCCTACTACGAGCAGTACTTC.

This clonotype came up many times. This rearrangement joins TRBV12-3 or TRBV12-4 to TRBJ1-1; no definite D call. Trimming pared 6 bases from V and 1 base from J, leaving 12 bases between. This CDR3 spans 14 amino acids. This CDR3 is CASRPEVANTEAFF. The CDR3 DNA sequence: TGTGCCAGCAGGCCAGAGGTTGCGAACACTGAAGCTTTCTTT.

This clonotype was counted at least ten times. The J gene is TRBJ2-7, the V gene TRBV6-5, with 8 positions matching TRBD2. Germline loops: CDR1 MNHEY, CDR2 SVGAGI. This CDR3 is built from 13 residues. The V and J ends lost 8 bases and 0 bases, in that order; junction bases with no gene match: 3. The CDR3 sequence is CASASGRSYEQYF. The CDR3 coding sequence is TGTGCCAGCGCTAGCGGGCGCTCCTACGAGCAGTACTTC.

This clonotype was observed at least ten times. The rearrangement joins TRBV7-2 to TRBJ2-6, with D unresolved. The CDR3 runs to 14 residues. CDR1 and CDR2 from the germline V gene are SGHTA and FQGNSA. Deletions cut 5 bases from V and 4 bases from J, with 9 bases between. The CDR3 loop reads CASSQETGANVLTF. The DNA for the CDR3 is TGTGCCAGCAGCCAGGAGACCGGGGCCAACGTCCTGACTTTC.